The 22 T cell receptor beta chains listed next were all sequenced from one sample in a study of cytomegalovirus exposure and HLA in healthy donors. Both 60 Vbeta primers and 13 Jbeta primers went into the PCR. Here immunoSEQ multiplex PCR was the method, and the copy in TCRdb shows in-frame clones only, minus some. Altogether over 150,000 clones are present, 70% to 80% being singletons, with the ten largest covering roughly 7.7%. Material for sequencing was PBMCs. Receptors were obtained from a man aged 25 to 40 in good health and CMV-seropositive.

This clone was picked up one time. The same CDR3 arises from other DNA sequences in this sample as well. J is TRBJ2-7 and V is TRBV7-9, with 9 bases fitting TRBD1. Germline V gene sequence: CDR1 SEHNR, CDR2 FQNEAQ (reference sequence). V dropped 5 bases and J dropped 2; count of bases not matched to a gene: 4. The CDR3 covers 14 residues. Here the CDR3 reads CASSPGQGAYEQYF. CDR3 DNA: TGTGCCAGCAGCCCGGGACAGGGAGCCTACGAGCAGTACTTC.

The V call is TRBV19, the J call TRBJ1-5, with 9 bases that match TRBD1. The CDR3 contains 13 residues. V dropped 8 bases and J dropped 1; count of bases not matched to a gene: 0. CDR1 is LNHDA, CDR2 SQIVND, per germline (reference sequence). The CDR3 DNA sequence: TGTGCCAGTGACAGGGGGAGCAATCAGCCCCAGCATTTT. Residues: CASDRGSNQPQHF.

This chain links TRBV28 with TRBJ1-1; TRBD1 matches at 8 bases. The junction had 14 bases not matched to a gene; V was cut back by 7 bases and J by 1 base. CDR3 length: 17 amino acids. Germline V lookup: CDR1 MDHEN, CDR2 SYDVKM. The CDR3 sequence is CASKLLQGAAGNTEAFF. CDR3 in DNA: TGTGCCAGCAAACTCCTTCAGGGGGCCGCGGGGAACACTGAAGCTTTCTTT.

This chain joins TRBV7-3 and TRBJ1-6; 7 nucleotides match TRBD1. The V segment lost 3 bases and the J segment 10 bases; nucleotides outside the gene matches: 6. CDR1 and CDR2 (germline): SGHTA, FQGTGA. The CDR3 runs 14 residues. DNA for the CDR3: TGTGCCAGCAGCTTGGGGGACAGCCACTCACCCCTCCACTTT. This codes for CASSLGDSHSPLHF.

The rearrangement links TRBV28 to TRBJ2-2; 7 positions match TRBD2. Germline V gene sequence: CDR1 MDHEN, CDR2 SYDVKM. The CDR3 length is 15 residues. The ends lost 2 bases at V and 3 bases at J; junction bases unmatched: 3. CDR3 nucleotide sequence: TGTGCCAGCAGTTTAGCGGGGGTCTACACCGGGGAGCTGTTTTTT. Translation gives CASSLAGVYTGELFF.

The chain combines TRBV4-1 with TRBJ1-4; the match to TRBD1 covers 9 bases. CDR3 length: 20 residues. The germline V gene has CDR1 MGHRA and CDR2 YSYEKL. Trimming cost V 6 bases and J 0 bases; bases outside gene matches: 17. CDR3 in amino acids: CASSYSGTGKGFATNEKLFF. Here the CDR3 DNA reads TGCGCCAGCAGTTACTCTGGGACAGGGAAGGGCTTTGCAACTAATGAAAAACTGTTTTTT.

The V and J genes are TRBV6-1 and TRBJ1-3; D is ambiguous. Per the germline V gene, CDR1 is MNHNS and CDR2 is SASEGT. This CDR3 region has 13 residues. The V end was cut by 6 bases, the J end by 0 bases, with 6 bases between. CDR3: CASRRLSGNTIYF. The CDR3, as DNA: TGTGCCAGCAGGAGGCTCTCTGGAAACACCATATATTTT.

This clone has a handful of counts. The sample carries other DNA sequences with the same CDR3. The V and J genes are TRBV7-9 and TRBJ1-1, with D perhaps TRBD1 (5 bases). V shed 5 bases and J shed 3 bases, with 7 bases lying between them. CDR1 is SEHNR, CDR2 FQNEAQ, per germline (reference sequence). This CDR3 comprises 12 residues. CDR3 loop: CASSPQDTEAFF. CDR3 coding DNA: TGTGCCAGCAGCCCACAGGACACTGAAGCTTTCTTT.

J is TRBJ2-3 and V is TRBV4-3; TRBD2 is a possible D gene (6 bases). With 5 bases removed from V and 9 bases from J, the gap between germline ends came to 18 bases. The CDR3 totals 14 residues. Germline V gives CDR1 LGHNA, CDR2 YSLEER. The CDR3 nucleotides read TGCGCCAGCAGCTCTAGACCCGAGGCGGGGACGCAGTATTTT. Translation: CASSSRPEAGTQYF.

This rearrangement joins TRBV30 to TRBJ2-7; 8 bases agree with TRBD1. After removal of 5 bases from V and 2 bases from J, the junction contained 5 bases not matched to a gene. Per the germline V gene, CDR1 is GTSNPN and CDR2 is SVGIG (reference sequence). The CDR3 is 13 amino acids. The CDR3 region is CAWSGQDPYEQYF. The CDR3 region has the DNA TGTGCCTGGTCGGGACAGGACCCCTACGAGCAGTACTTC.

The CDR3 DNA follows: TGTGCCAGCAGCAAGGGGGACAGAGCCTACGAGCAGTACTTC. The encoded protein is CASSKGDRAYEQYF. The gene calls are TRBV7-9 and TRBJ2-7, with 7 bases matching TRBD1. The CDR3 covers 14 residues. J was trimmed by 2 bases and V by 5 bases; bases with no gene match: 6. From germline, CDR1 is SEHNR and CDR2 FQNEAQ (reference sequence).

This clone was seen a few times. This rearrangement joins TRBV6-5 to TRBJ2-1, with 9 bases aligning to TRBD1. V dropped 2 bases and J dropped 1; count of bases not matched to a gene: 3. CDR1 MNHEY and CDR2 SVGAGI come from the germline V gene. CDR3 length: 16 amino acids. The CDR3 DNA is TGTGCCAGCAGTTACCTGGGACAGGGTTCCTACAATGAGCAGTTCTTC. Residues: CASSYLGQGSYNEQFF.

V gene TRBV9 combines with J gene TRBJ1-2; D ambiguous. V dropped 0 bases and J dropped 2 bases, with 11 bases sitting between them. CDR1 and CDR2 (germline): SGDLS, YYNGEE. The CDR3 contains 15 residues. This CDR3 is CASSVESGLNYGYTF. CDR3 sequence (DNA): TGTGCCAGCAGCGTAGAGAGCGGACTCAACTATGGCTACACCTTC.

The genes are TRBV28 and TRBJ1-5; TRBD1 agrees at 8 bases. The V segment lost 0 bases and the J segment 7 bases; nucleotides outside the gene matches: 14. Per the germline V gene, CDR1 is MDHEN and CDR2 is SYDVKM. The CDR3 contains 18 residues. The CDR3 region has the DNA TGTGCCAGCAGTTTATGGGGTGTGGGACAGGAGGGTGGACAGCCCCAGCATTTT. It translates to CASSLWGVGQEGGQPQHF.

CDR3 in DNA: TGTGCCTGGAGTGTAGGACAGGGTCGCACCGGGGAGCTGTTTTTT. It translates to CAWSVGQGRTGELFF. The V call is TRBV30, the J call TRBJ2-2, with 8 positions matching TRBD1. With V trimmed by 0 bases and J by 4 bases, 4 bases remained unmatched. CDR1 and CDR2 (germline): GTSNPN, SVGIG (reference sequence). The CDR3 contains 15 residues.

The chain combines TRBV5-4 with TRBJ2-2, with D possibly TRBD2 on 6 matching bases. Deletions cut 5 bases from V and 4 bases from J, with 24 bases between. The germline V gene encodes CDR1 SGHNT and CDR2 YYREEE (reference sequence). The CDR3 has 18 residues. The chain's CDR3 is CASRPNAGGPVGTGELFF. The CDR3 nucleotides are TGTGCCAGCAGACCAAACGCCGGAGGGCCAGTAGGCACCGGGGAGCTGTTTTTT.

This rearrangement joins TRBV7-6 to TRBJ1-5, with a possible D match to TRBD1 (5 bases). Germline CDR1 and CDR2: SGHVS and FNYEAQ. This CDR3 region has 13 residues. V was trimmed by 5 bases and J by 5 bases, leaving 10 bases between them. As DNA, the CDR3 is TGTGCCAGCAGCACCGACAGATATCAGCCCCAGCATTTT. It yields the protein CASSTDRYQPQHF.

The V gene is TRBV5-1, the J gene TRBJ1-2, with 10 bases lining up with TRBD1. Germline-derived CDR1 and CDR2 are SGHRS and YFSETQ. J was trimmed by 7 bases and V by 0 bases; bases with no gene match: 3. The CDR3 spans 14 residues. CDR3 sequence reads: CASSLDGTGAGYTF. The CDR3 bases are TGCGCCAGCAGCTTGGACGGGACAGGGGCTGGCTACACCTTC.

This rearrangement joins TRBV5-5 to TRBJ1-5; D is ambiguous. CDR1 and CDR2 (germline): SGHKS, YYEKEE (reference sequence). V dropped 6 bases and J dropped 0 bases, with 13 bases sitting between them. CDR3 length equals 15 residues. CDR3 coding DNA: TGTGCCAGCAACCTGGAGGTTTATAGCAATCAGCCCCAGCATTTT. As protein: CASNLEVYSNQPQHF.

The chain is built from TRBV7-8 and TRBJ2-7; TRBD1 matches at 10 bases. The CDR3 extends over 15 amino acids. The germline V gene encodes CDR1 SGHVS and CDR2 FQNEAQ. V lost 6 bases and J lost 5; bases outside the gene matches: 10. The CDR3 loop reads CASRKSGQGIHEQYF. Here the CDR3 DNA reads TGTGCCAGCAGAAAATCGGGACAGGGGATCCACGAGCAGTACTTC. The full variable domain, its missing parts supplied by reference TRBV7-8 and TRBJ2-7, is GAGVSQSPRYKVAKRGQDVALRCDPISGHVSLFWYQQALGQGPEFLTYFQNEAQLDKSGLPSDRFFAERPEGSVSTLKIQRTQQEDSAVYLCASRKSGQGIHEQYFGPGTRLTVT.

CDR3 amino acids: CASSAHRAGYTF. The CDR3 region has the DNA TGTGCCAGCAGCGCACACAGGGCTGGCTACACCTTC. The chain carries TRBV4-2 and TRBJ1-2; the D gene is possibly TRBD1 (6 bases). Germline V gene sequence: CDR1 LGHNA, CDR2 YNFKEQ. The CDR3 loop spans 12 amino acids. Trimming pared 5 bases from V and 7 bases from J, leaving 11 bases between.

The sample holds a few counts of this clone. The CDR3 loop reads CASSSISSASSYEQYF. For the CDR3, the DNA is TGTGCCAGCAGTTCAATTTCTAGCGCTAGCTCCTACGAGCAGTACTTC. The chain couples TRBV28 to TRBJ2-7, with D tentatively TRBD2 (6 bases). Trimming took off 4 bases at V and 0 bases at J, with 16 bases between the two ends. CDR3 size: 16 residues. Looked up from germline, CDR1 is MDHEN and CDR2 is SYDVKM. Supplemented by reference TRBV28 and TRBJ2-7, the full variable domain reads DVKVTQSSRYLVKRTGEKVFLECVQDMDHENMFWYRQDPGLGLRLIYFSYDVKMKEKGDIPEGYSVSREKKERFSLILESASTNQTSMYLCASSSISSASSYEQYFGPGTRLTVT.